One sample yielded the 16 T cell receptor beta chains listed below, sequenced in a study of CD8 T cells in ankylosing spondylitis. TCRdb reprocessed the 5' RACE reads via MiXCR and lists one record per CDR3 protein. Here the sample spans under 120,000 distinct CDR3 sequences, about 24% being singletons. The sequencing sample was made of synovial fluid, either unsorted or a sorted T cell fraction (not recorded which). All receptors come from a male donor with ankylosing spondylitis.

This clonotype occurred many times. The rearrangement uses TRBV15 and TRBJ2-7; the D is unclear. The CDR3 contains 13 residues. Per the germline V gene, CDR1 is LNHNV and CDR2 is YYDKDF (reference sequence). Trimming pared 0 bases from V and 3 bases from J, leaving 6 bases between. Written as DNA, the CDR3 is TGTGCCACCAGCAGAGATCGGAGCTACGAGCAGTACTTC. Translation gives CATSRDRSYEQYF.

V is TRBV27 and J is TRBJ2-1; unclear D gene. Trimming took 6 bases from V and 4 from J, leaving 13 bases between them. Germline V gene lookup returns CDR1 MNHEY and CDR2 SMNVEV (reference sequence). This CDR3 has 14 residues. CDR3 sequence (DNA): TGTGCCAGCAGCCCTCGACTCCTATACAATGAGCAGTTCTTC. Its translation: CASSPRLLYNEQFF.

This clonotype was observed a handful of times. The CDR3 nucleotides are TGTGCCAGCCGAGCTGGCTCCTACGAGCAGTACTTC. Its protein product is CASRAGSYEQYF. The V and J genes are TRBV9 and TRBJ2-7, with D unresolved. Germline lookup yields CDR1 SGDLS and CDR2 YYNGEE. V was clipped by 7 bases and J by 0 bases, with 8 bases between them. This CDR3 region has 12 residues.

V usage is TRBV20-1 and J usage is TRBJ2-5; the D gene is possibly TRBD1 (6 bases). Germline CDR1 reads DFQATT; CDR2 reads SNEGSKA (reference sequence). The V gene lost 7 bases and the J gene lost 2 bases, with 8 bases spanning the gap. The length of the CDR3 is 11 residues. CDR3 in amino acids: CSGQAQETQYF. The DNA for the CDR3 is TGCAGTGGACAGGCACAAGAGACCCAGTACTTC.

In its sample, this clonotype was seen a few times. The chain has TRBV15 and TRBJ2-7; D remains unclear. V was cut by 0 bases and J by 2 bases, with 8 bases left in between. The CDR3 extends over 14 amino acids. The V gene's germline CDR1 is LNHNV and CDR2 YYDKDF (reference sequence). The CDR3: CATSREARTYEQYF. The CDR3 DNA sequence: TGTGCCACCAGCAGAGAGGCGCGGACCTACGAGCAGTACTTC.

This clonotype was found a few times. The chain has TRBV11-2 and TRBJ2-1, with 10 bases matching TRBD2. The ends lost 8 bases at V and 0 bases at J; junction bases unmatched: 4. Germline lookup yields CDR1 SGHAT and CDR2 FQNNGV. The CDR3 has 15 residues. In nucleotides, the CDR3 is TGTGCCAGCCGGGCTAGCGGGAGCTCCTACAATGAGCAGTTCTTC. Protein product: CASRASGSSYNEQFF.

The CDR3 DNA follows: TGCGCCAGCAGCTTGGCCCTAGCTAACTATGGCTACACCTTC. It specifies CASSLALANYGYTF. The gene calls are TRBV5-1 and TRBJ1-2, with no clear D. The CDR3 contains 14 residues. CDR1 and CDR2 (germline): SGHRS, YFSETQ. V was cut by 0 bases and J by 0 bases, with 6 bases left in between. Combining the CDR3 with reference TRBV5-1 and TRBJ1-2 gives the whole variable domain KAGVTQTPRYLIKTRGQQVTLSCSPISGHRSVSWYQQTPGQGLQFLFEYFSETQRNKGNFPGRFSGRQFSNSRSEMNVSTLELGDSALYLCASSLALANYGYTFGSGTRLTVV.

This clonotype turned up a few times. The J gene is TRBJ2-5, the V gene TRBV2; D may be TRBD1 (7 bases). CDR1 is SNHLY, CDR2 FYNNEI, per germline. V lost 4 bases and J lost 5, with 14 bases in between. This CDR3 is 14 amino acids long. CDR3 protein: CASSAMTGRETQYF. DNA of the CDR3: TGTGCCAGCAGTGCTATGACAGGGAGGGAGACCCAGTACTTC.

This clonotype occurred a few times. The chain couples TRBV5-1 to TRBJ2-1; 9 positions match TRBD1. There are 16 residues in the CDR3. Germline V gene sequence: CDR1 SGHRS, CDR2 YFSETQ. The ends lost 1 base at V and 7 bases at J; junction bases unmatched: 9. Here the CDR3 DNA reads TGCGCCAGCAGCTTGACCGACAGGGGGTCGCAGAATGAGCAGTTCTTC. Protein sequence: CASSLTDRGSQNEQFF.

The CDR3 nucleotides are TGTGCCAGCACCTCAAGGGCCTTCAATGAGCAGTTCTTC. Protein: CASTSRAFNEQFF. This chain links TRBV12-3 or TRBV12-4 with TRBJ2-1; D unresolved. There are 13 residues in the CDR3. The V end lost 7 bases, the J end lost 6 bases, and 13 bases lay between the germline ends.

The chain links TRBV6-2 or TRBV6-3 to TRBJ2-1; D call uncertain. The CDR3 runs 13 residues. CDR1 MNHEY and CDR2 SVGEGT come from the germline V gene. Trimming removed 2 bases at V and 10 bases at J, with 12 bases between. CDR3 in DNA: TGTGCCAGCAGTTACAACAGACTGGGAGAGCAGTTCTTC. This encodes CASSYNRLGEQFF.

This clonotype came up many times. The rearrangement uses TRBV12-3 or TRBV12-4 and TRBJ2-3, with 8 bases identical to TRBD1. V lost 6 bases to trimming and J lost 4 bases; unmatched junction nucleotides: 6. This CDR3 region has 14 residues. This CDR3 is CASSPATGADTQYF. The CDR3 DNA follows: TGTGCCAGCAGCCCCGCGACAGGGGCAGATACGCAGTATTTT.

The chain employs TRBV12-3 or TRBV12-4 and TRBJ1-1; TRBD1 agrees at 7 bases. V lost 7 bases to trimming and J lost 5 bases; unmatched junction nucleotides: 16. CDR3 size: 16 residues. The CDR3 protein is CASTLLGHTGDTEAFF. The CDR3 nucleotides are TGTGCCAGCACTCTATTGGGGCATACAGGGGATACTGAAGCTTTCTTT.

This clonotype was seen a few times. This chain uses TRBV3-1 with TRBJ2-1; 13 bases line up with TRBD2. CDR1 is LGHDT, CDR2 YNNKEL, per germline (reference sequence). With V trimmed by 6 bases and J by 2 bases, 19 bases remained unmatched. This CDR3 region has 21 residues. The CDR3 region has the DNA TGTGCCAGCAGACGTACTCCGGGACTAGCGGGGAAAACAGCGACCTACAATGAGCAGTTCTTC. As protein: CASRRTPGLAGKTATYNEQFF.

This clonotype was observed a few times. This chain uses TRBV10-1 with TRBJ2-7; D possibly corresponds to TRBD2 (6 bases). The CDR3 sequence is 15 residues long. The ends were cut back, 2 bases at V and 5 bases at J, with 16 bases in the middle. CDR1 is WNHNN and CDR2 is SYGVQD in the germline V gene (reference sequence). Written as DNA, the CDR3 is TGCGCCAGCAGTGAGGGGGGGAAGCGTGCCAACGAGCAGTACTTC. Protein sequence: CASSEGGKRANEQYF.

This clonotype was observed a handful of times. CDR3 protein: CSVKKGQEFDSGELFF. The CDR3 DNA reads TGCAGCGTTAAAAAGGGACAGGAATTTGACTCCGGGGAGCTGTTTTTT. The gene calls are TRBV29-1 and TRBJ2-2; 8 nucleotides agree with TRBD1. The germline V gene encodes CDR1 SQVTM and CDR2 ANQGSEA. The CDR3 is 16 amino acids. Germline trimming cut 5 bases from V and 6 bases from J; bases unmatched to any gene: 14.